These T cell receptor beta chains were read from a single sample in a study of T-cell reconstitution after alpha-beta-depleted transplantation in children. TCRdb reprocessed the PCR reads with MiXCR, giving one entry per CDR3 protein. Among fewer than 550,000 distinct CDR3 sequences listed, approximately 10% were seen once. The source material was PBMCs, mostly from graft donor cells, sampled 180 days after TCRalphabeta/CD19-depleted stem cell transplant. These receptor sequences come from a female patient between 2 and 10 years old who had a stem cell transplant for aplastic anemia, so the T cells may come from the graft donor. The CDR3 runs from the conserved cysteine through the conserved F or W. D genes are given only for firm matches. Clone size appears in some rows only: once, few, many, or a class for an expanded clone.

J gene	CDR3 length	V gene	clone size	D gene	CDR3 protein	CDR3 DNA
TRBJ2-7	17	TRBV27	few	TRBD2	CASSLGTSGISPYEQYF	TGTGCCAGCAGTCTAGGGACTAGCGGGATCTCGCCCTACGAGCAGTACTTC
TRBJ2-7	10	TRBV20-1	many	-	CSAREAEQYF	TGCAGTGCTAGAGAGGCCGAGCAGTACTTC
TRBJ2-6	15	TRBV6-2/TRBV6-3	-	-	CASRRLNSGANVLTF	TGTGCCAGCAGGAGACTTAACTCTGGGGCCAACGTCCTGACTTTC
TRBJ2-5	14	TRBV20-1	-	-	CSPTERETQETQYF	TGCAGTCCCACCGAGAGGGAAACTCAAGAGACCCAGTACTTC
TRBJ2-3	16	TRBV15	many	-	CATSRGFSDPTDTQYF	TGTGCCACCAGCAGAGGTTTTAGCGATCCCACAGATACGCAGTATTTT
TRBJ2-2	15	TRBV20-1	many	TRBD2	CSARGGGSGAGELFF	TGCAGTGCTAGGGGAGGCGGGAGCGGGGCCGGGGAGCTGTTTTTT
TRBJ1-3	17	TRBV15	-	-	CATSRGPQGASGNTIYF	TGTGCCACCAGCAGAGGTCCGCAGGGAGCCTCTGGAAACACCATATATTTT
TRBJ1-1	10	TRBV20-1	-	-	CSAVNTEAFF	TGCAGTGCCGTGAACACTGAAGCTTTCTTT
TRBJ2-7	13	TRBV20-1	-	TRBD1	CSAGLRTGAEQYF	TGCAGTGCTGGACTTCGGACAGGGGCCGAGCAGTACTTC
TRBJ2-3	13	TRBV5-1	-	-	CASSFYRRNTQYF	TGCGCCAGCAGCTTTTACCGACGGAATACGCAGTATTTT
TRBJ1-4	13	TRBV5-8	few	TRBD1	CASSFDRDEKLFF	TGTGCCAGCAGCTTCGACAGGGATGAAAAACTGTTTTTT
TRBJ1-2	14	TRBV7-2	many	TRBD1	CASSPGTGGWGYTF	TGTGCCAGCAGCCCCGGGACAGGGGGCTGGGGCTACACCTTC
TRBJ1-5	15	TRBV11-2	few	-	CASSLSGQLNQPQHF	TGTGCCAGCAGCTTAAGTGGACAGTTGAATCAGCCCCAGCATTTT
TRBJ1-1	14	TRBV3-1	many	-	CASSQGWGPTEAFF	TGTGCCAGCAGCCAAGGATGGGGCCCCACTGAAGCTTTCTTT
TRBJ2-1	17	TRBV19	-	TRBD2	CASSMSGLAGGPHEQFF	TGTGCCAGTAGTATGTCAGGACTAGCGGGAGGGCCACATGAGCAGTTCTTC
TRBJ1-2	14	TRBV15	many	-	CATREIRGSYGYTF	TGTGCCACCAGAGAGATCAGGGGCTCATATGGCTACACCTTC
TRBJ2-2	17	TRBV5-1	many	TRBD2	CASSLAGLAGGTGELFF	TGCGCCAGCAGCTTGGCCGGCCTAGCGGGAGGCACCGGGGAGCTGTTTTTT